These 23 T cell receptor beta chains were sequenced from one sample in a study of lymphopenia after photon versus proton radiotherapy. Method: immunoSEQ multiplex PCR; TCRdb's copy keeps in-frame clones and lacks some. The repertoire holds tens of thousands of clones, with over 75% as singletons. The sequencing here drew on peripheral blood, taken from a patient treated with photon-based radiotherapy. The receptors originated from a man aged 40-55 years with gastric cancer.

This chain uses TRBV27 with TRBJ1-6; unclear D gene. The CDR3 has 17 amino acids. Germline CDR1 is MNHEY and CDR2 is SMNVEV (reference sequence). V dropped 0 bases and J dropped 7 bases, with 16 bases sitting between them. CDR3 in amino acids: CASSLSSRQLKNSPLHF. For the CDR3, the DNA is TGTGCCAGCAGTTTATCATCCCGGCAGCTAAAAAATTCACCCCTCCACTTT.

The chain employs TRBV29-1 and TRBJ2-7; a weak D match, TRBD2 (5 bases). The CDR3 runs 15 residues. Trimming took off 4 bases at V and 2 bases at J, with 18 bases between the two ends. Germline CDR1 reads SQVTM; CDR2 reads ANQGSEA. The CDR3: CSVVRTWTGTYEQYF. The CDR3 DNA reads TGCAGCGTTGTTAGAACCTGGACGGGGACCTACGAGCAGTACTTC.

CDR3 region: CAIRDAYEQYF. CDR3 sequence (DNA): TGTGCCATCAGGGATGCCTACGAGCAGTACTTC. The V call is TRBV10-3, the J call TRBJ2-5; D unclear. The J call may be in error: the DNA end matches TRBJ2-7 better. This CDR3 spans 11 amino acids. Germline CDR1 is ENHRY and CDR2 is SYGVKD.

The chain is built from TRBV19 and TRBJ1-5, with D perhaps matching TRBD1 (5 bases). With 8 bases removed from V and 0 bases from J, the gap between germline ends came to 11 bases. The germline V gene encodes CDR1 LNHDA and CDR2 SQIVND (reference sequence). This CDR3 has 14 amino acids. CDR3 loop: CASWDPFSNQPQHF. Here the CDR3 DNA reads TGTGCCAGTTGGGACCCTTTTAGCAATCAGCCCCAGCATTTT.

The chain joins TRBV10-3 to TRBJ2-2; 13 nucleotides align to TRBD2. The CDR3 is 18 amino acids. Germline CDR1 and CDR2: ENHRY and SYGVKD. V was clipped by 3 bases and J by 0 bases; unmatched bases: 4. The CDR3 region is CAISDPGLAGSNTGELFF. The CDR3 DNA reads TGTGCCATCAGTGACCCGGGACTAGCGGGATCGAACACCGGGGAGCTGTTTTTT.

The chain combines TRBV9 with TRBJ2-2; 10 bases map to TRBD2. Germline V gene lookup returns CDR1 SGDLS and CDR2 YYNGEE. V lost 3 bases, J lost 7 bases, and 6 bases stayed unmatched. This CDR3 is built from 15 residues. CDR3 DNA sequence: TGTGCCAGCAGCGGAAGCGGGGGGGCCGTCGGGGAGCTGTTTTTT. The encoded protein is CASSGSGGAVGELFF. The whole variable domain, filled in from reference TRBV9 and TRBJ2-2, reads DSGVTQTPKHLITATGQRVTLRCSPRSGDLSVYWYQQSLDQGLQFLIQYYNGEERAKGNILERFSAQQFPDLHSELNLSSLELGDSALYFCASSGSGGAVGELFFGEGSRLTVL.

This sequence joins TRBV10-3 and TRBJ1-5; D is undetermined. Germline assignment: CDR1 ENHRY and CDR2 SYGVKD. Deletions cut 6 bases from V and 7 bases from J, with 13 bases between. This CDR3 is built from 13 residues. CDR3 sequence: CAIRGGKGQPQHF. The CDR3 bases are TGTGCCATCAGGGGAGGGAAGGGACAGCCCCAGCATTTT.

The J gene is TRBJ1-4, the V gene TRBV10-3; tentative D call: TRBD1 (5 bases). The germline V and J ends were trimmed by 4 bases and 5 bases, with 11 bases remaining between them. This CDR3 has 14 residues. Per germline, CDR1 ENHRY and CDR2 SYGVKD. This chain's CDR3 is CAISVGGSNEKLFF. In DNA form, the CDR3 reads TGTGCCATCAGTGTGGGGGGTTCAAATGAAAAACTGTTTTTT.

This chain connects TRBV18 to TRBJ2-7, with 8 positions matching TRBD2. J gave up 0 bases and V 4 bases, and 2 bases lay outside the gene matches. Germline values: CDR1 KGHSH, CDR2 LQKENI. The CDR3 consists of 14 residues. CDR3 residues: CASSLAGSSYEQYF. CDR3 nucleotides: TGTGCCAGCTCACTAGCGGGAAGCTCCTACGAGCAGTACTTC.

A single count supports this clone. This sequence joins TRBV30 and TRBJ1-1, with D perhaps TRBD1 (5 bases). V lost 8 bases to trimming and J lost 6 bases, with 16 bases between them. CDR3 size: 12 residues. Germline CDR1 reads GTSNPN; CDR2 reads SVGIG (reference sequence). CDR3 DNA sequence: TGTGCCCATACGGGACTTTTGGCTGAAGCTTTCTTT. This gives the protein CAHTGLLAEAFF.

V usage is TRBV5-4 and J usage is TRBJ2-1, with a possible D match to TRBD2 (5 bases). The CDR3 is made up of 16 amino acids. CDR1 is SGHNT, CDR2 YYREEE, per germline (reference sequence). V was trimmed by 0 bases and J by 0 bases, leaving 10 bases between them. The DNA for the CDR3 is TGTGCCAGCAGCTTGGAGGGAGCCAGCTCCTACAATGAGCAGTTCTTC. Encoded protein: CASSLEGASSYNEQFF. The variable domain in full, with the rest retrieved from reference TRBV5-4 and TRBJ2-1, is ETGVTQSPTHLIKTRGQQVTLRCSSQSGHNTVSWYQQALGQGPQFIFQYYREEENGRGNFPPRFSGLQFPNYSSELNVNALELDDSALYLCASSLEGASSYNEQFFGPGTRLTVL.

The CDR3 protein is CASSEADMFGNQPQHF. In DNA, the CDR3 is TGTGCCAGCAGTGAAGCGGACATGTTTGGAAATCAGCCCCAGCATTTT. V is TRBV2 and J is TRBJ1-5; tentatively, D is TRBD1 (5 bases). From germline, CDR1 is SNHLY and CDR2 FYNNEI. The CDR3 extends over 16 amino acids. Trimming left V 0 bases short and J 4 bases short, with 13 bases between.

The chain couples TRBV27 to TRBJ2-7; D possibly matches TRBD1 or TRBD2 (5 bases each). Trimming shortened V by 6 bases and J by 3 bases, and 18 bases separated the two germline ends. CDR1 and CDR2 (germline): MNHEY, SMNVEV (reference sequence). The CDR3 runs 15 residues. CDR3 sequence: CASSSSPGSDYEQYF. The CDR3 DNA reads TGTGCCAGCAGCTCCTCGCCAGGGAGTGACTACGAGCAGTACTTC.

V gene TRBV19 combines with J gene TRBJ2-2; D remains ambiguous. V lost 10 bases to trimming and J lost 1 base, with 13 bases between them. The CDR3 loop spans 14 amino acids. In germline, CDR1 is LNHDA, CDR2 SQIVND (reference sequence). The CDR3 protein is CATRPAGNTGELFF. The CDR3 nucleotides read TGTGCCACCCGGCCCGCAGGGAACACCGGGGAGCTGTTTTTT.

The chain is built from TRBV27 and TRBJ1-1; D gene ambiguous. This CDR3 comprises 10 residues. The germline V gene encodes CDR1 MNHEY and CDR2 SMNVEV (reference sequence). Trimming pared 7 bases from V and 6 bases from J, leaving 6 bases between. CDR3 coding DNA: TGTGCCAGCATTGGGGCTGAAGCTTTCTTT. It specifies CASIGAEAFF.

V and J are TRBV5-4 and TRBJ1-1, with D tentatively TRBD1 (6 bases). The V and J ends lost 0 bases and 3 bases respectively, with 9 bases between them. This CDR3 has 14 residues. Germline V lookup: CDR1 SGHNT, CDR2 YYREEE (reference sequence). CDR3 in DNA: TGTGCCAGCAGCTTGGACAGGGTTTACACTGAAGCTTTCTTT. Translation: CASSLDRVYTEAFF.

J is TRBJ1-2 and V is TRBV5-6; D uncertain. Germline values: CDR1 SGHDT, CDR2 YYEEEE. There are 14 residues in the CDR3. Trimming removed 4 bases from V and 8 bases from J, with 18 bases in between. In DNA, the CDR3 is TGTGCCAGCAGCGCCGGGTCGACCTCTTGGGGCTACACCTTC. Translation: CASSAGSTSWGYTF.

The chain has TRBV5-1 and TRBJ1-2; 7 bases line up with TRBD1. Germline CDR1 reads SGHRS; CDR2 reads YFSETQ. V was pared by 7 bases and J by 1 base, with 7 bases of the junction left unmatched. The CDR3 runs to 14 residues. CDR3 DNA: TGCGCCAGCTCCCCCCGACAGGGTAACTATGGCTACACCTTC. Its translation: CASSPRQGNYGYTF.

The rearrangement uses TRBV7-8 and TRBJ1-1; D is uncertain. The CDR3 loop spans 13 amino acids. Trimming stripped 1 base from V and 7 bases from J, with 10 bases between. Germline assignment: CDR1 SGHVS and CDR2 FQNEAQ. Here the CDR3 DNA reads TGTGCCAGCAGCTTAGGTCTGAATTATGAAGCTTTCTTT. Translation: CASSLGLNYEAFF.

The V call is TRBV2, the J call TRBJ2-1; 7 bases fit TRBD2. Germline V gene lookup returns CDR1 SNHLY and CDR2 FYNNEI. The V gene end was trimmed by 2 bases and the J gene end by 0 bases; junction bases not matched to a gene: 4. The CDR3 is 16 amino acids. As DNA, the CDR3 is TGTGCCAGCAGTGAACCCGCGGGGGTCTCCTACAATGAGCAGTTCTTC. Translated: CASSEPAGVSYNEQFF.

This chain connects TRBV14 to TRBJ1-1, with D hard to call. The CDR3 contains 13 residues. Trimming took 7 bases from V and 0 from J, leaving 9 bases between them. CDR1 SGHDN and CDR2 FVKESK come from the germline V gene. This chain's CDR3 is CASKSGLNTEAFF. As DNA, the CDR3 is TGTGCCAGCAAAAGTGGGTTGAACACTGAAGCTTTCTTT.

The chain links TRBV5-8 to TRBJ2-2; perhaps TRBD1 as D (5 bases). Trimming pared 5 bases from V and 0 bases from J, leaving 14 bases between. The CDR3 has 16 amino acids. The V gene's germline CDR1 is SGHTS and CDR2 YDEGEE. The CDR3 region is CASRVGALANTGELFF. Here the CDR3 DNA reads TGTGCCAGCAGGGTTGGGGCCCTAGCGAACACCGGGGAGCTGTTTTTT.

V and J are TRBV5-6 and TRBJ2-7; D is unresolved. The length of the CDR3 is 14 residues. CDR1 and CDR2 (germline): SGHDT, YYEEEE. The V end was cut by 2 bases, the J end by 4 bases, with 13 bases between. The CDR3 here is CASSLRFGEYEQYF. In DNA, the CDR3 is TGTGCCAGCAGCTTAAGGTTTGGGGAATACGAGCAGTACTTC.